This T cell receptor (beta chain) originates from a study of blood T cell repertoires in COVID-19. Study details: COVID-19 samples, acute and convalescent, were from the United States, Italy and Spain. T cells, B-cell-depleted T cells, or PBMCs supplied cDNA or gDNA.

The germline V gene has CDR1 SGHTA and CDR2 FQGNSA. This CDR3 spans 15 amino acids. Trimming at V came to 5 bases and at J to 3 bases, leaving 8 bases not matched to a gene. Seattle researchers signed up patients amid active infection and tracked them longitudinally. Assay used: immunoSEQ multiplex PCR; TCRdb lists only in-frame clones, some missing. The repertoire consists of around 200,000 clones, with more than 75% occurring once and the leading ten covering less than 7%. The chain has TRBV7-2 and TRBJ2-3; 7 nucleotides line up with TRBD1. The source material was peripheral blood. The receptor was isolated from a woman aged 35 to 49 with COVID-19, enrolled during active disease. CDR3 nucleotide sequence: TGTGCCAGCAGCCCTACCTTACAGGGGACAGATACGCAGTATTTT. It codes for CASSPTLQGTDTQYF.